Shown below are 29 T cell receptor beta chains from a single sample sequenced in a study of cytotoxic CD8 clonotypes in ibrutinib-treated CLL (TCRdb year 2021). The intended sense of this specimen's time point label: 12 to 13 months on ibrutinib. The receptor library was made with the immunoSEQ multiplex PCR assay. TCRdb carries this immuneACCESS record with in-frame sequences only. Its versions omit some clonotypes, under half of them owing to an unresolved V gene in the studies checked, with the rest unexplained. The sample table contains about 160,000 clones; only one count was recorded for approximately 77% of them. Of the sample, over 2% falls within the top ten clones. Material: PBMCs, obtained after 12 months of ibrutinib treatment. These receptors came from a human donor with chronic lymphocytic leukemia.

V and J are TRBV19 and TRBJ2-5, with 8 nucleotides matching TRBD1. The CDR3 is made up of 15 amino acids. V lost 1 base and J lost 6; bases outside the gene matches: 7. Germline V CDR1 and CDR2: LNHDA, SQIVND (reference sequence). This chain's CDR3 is CASSIAGGVRKTQYF. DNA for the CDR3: TGTGCCAGTAGTATAGCAGGGGGCGTAAGAAAGACCCAGTACTTC. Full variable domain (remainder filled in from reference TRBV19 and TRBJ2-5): DGGITQSPKYLFRKEGQNVTLSCEQNLNHDAMYWYRQDPGQGLRLIYYSQIVNDFQKGDIAEGYSVSREKKESFPLTVTSAQKNPTAFYLCASSIAGGVRKTQYFGPGTRLLVL.

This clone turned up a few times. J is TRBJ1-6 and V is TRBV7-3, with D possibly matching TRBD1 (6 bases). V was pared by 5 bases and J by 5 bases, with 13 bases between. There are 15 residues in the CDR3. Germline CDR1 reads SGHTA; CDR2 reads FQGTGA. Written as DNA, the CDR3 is TGTGCCAGCAGCCCAGGGACAACTAATAATTCACCCCTCCACTTT. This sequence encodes CASSPGTTNNSPLHF.

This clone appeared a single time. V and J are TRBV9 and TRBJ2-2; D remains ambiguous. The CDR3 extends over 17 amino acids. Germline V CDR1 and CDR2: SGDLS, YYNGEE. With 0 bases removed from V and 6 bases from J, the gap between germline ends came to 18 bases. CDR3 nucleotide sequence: TGTGCCAGCAGCGTAGAGCTCTACCCGTTAGGCGCCGGGGAGCTGTTTTTT. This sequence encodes CASSVELYPLGAGELFF.

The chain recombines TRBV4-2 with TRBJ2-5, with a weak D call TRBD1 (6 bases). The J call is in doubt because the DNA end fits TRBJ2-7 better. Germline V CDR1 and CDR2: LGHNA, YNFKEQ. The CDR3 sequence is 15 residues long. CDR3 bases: TGTGCCAGCAGCCAATCGGACAGACTTGCCTACGAGCAGTACTTC. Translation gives CASSQSDRLAYEQYF.

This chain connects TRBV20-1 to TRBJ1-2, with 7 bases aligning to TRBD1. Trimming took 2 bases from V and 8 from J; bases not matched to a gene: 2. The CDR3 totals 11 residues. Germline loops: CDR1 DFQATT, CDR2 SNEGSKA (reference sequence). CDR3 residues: CSARQGGGYTF. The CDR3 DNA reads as TGCAGTGCTAGACAGGGGGGCGGCTACACCTTC.

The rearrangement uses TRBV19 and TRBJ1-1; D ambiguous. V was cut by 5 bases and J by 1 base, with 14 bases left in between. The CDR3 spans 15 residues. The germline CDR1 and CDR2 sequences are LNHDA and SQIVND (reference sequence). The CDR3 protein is CASSSRGGRNTEAFF. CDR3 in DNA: TGTGCCAGTAGTTCCCGGGGAGGGAGGAACACTGAAGCTTTCTTT. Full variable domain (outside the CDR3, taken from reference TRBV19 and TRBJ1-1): DGGITQSPKYLFRKEGQNVTLSCEQNLNHDAMYWYRQDPGQGLRLIYYSQIVNDFQKGDIAEGYSVSREKKESFPLTVTSAQKNPTAFYLCASSSRGGRNTEAFFGQGTRLTVV.

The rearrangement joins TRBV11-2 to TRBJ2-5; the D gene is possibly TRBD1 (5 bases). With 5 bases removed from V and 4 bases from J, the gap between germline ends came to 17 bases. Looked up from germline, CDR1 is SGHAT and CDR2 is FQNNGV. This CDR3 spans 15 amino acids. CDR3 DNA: TGTGCCAGCAGCAACCAGGGTGGATTGGCAGAGACCCAGTACTTC. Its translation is CASSNQGGLAETQYF.

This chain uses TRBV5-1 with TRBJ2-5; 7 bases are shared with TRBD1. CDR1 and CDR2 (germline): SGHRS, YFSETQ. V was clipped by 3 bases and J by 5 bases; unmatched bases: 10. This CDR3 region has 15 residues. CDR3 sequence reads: CASSSQGESVETQYF. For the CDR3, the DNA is TGCGCCAGCAGCTCGCAGGGGGAATCGGTGGAGACCCAGTACTTC.

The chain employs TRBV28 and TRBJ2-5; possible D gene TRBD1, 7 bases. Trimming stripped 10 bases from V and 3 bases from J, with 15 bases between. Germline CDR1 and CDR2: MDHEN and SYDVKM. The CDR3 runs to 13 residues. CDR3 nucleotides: TGTGCCACCCGGGGGACAGCGAAAGAGACCCAGTACTTC. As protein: CATRGTAKETQYF.

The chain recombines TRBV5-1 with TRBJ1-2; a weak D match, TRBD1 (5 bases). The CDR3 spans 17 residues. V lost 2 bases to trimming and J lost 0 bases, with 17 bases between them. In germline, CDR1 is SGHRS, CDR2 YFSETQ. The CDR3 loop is CASSFVGRETANYGYTF. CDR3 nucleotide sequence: TGCGCCAGCAGCTTCGTGGGCAGGGAGACGGCTAACTATGGCTACACCTTC.

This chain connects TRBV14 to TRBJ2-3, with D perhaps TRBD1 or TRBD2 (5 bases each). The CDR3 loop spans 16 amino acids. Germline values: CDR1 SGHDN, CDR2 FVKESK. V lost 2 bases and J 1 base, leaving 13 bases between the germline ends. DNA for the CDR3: TGTGCCAGCAGCCAAAAACGGGGCACGGGCACAGATACGCAGTATTTT. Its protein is CASSQKRGTGTDTQYF.

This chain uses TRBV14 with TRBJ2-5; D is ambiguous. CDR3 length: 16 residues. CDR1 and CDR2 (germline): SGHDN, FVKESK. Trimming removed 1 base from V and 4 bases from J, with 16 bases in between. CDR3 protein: CASSQVAHSWGETQYF. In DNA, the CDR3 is TGTGCCAGCAGCCAAGTGGCCCACTCCTGGGGAGAGACCCAGTACTTC.

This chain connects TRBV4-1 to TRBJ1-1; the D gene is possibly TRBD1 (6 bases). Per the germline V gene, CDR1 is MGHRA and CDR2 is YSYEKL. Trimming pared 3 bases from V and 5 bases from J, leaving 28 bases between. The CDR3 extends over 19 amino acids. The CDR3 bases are TGCGCCAGCAGCCACCCGGGGGCAAGGCGGGGCAGTTCCAGGACTGAAGCTTTCTTT. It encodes CASSHPGARRGSSRTEAFF.

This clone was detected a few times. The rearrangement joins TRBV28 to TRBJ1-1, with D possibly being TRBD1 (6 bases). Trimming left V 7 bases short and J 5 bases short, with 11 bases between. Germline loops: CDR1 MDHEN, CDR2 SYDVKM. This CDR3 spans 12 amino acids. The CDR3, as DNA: TGTGCCAGCAACAGGGAAACAACTGAAGCTTTCTTT. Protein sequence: CASNRETTEAFF.

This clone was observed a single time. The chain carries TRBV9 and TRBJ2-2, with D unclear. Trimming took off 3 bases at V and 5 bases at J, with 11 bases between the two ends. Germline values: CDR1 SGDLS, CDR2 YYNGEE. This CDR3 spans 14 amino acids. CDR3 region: CASSEGLQTGELFF. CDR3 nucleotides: TGTGCCAGCAGCGAGGGCCTACAAACCGGGGAGCTGTTTTTT.

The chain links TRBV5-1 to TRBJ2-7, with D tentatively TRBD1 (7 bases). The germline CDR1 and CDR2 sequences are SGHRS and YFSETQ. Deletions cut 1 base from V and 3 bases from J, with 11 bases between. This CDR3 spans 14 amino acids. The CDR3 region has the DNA TGCGCCAGCAGCTTGAGACAGGGAGGCTACGAGCAGTACTTC. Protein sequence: CASSLRQGGYEQYF.

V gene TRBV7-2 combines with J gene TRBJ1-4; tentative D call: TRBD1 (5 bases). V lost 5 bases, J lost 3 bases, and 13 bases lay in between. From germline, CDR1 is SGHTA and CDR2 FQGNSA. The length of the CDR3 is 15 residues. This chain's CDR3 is CASSLRDRANEKLFF. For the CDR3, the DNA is TGTGCCAGCAGCCTCCGGGACCGTGCTAATGAAAAACTGTTTTTT.

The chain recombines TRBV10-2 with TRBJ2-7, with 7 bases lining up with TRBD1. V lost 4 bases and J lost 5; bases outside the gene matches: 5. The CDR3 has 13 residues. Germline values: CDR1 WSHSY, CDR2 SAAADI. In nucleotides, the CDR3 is TGCGCCAGCAGTGGTTACAGGGGCCACGAGCAGTACTTC. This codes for CASSGYRGHEQYF.

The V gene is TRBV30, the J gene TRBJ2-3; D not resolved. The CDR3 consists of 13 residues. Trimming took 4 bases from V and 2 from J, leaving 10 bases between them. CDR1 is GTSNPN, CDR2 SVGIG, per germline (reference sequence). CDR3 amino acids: CAWNKEFTDTQYF. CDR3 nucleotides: TGTGCCTGGAACAAGGAATTCACAGATACGCAGTATTTT.

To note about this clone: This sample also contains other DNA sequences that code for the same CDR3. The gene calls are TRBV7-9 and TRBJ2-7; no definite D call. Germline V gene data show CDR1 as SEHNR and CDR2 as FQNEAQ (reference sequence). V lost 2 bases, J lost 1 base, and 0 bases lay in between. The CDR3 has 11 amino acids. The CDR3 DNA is TGTGCCAGCAGCTTATCCTACGAGCAGTACTTC. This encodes CASSLSYEQYF.

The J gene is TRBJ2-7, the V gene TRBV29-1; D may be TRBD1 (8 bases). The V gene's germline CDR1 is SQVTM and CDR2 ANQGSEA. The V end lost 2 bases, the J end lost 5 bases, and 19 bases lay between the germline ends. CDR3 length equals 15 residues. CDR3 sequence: CSVENTGGGVHEQYF. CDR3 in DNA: TGCAGCGTTGAAAACACAGGGGGGGGAGTCCACGAGCAGTACTTC.

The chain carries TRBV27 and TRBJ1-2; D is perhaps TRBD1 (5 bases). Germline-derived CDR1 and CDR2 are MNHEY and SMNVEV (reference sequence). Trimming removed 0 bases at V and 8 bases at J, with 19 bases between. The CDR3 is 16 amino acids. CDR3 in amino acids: CASSLSGRGGYEGYTF. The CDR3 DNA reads TGTGCCAGCAGTTTATCGGGACGGGGGGGGTATGAAGGCTACACCTTC.

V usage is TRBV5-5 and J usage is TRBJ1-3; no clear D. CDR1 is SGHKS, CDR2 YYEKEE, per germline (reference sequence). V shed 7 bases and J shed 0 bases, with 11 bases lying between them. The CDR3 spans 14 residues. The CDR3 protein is CASFTGSSGNTIYF. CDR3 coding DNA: TGTGCCAGCTTTACTGGGTCCTCTGGAAACACCATATATTTT.

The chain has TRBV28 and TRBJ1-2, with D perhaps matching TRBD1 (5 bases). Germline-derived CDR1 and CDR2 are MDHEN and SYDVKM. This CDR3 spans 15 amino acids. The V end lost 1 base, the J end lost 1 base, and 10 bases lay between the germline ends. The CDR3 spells CASSLSPGGNYGYTF. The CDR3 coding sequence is TGTGCCAGCAGTTTATCCCCCGGGGGTAACTATGGCTACACCTTC.

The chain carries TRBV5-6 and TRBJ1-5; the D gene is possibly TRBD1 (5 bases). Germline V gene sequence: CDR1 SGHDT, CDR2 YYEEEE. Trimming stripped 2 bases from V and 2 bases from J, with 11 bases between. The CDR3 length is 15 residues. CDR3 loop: CASSFRGFGNQPQHF. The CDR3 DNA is TGTGCCAGCAGCTTCCGGGGGTTCGGCAATCAGCCCCAGCATTTT.

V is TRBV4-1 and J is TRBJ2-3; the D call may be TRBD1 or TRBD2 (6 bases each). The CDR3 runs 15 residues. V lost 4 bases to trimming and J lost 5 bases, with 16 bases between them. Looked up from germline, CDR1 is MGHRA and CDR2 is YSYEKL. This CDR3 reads CASSPGASDVDTQYF. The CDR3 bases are TGCGCCAGCAGCCCGGGGGCTAGCGATGTAGATACGCAGTATTTT.

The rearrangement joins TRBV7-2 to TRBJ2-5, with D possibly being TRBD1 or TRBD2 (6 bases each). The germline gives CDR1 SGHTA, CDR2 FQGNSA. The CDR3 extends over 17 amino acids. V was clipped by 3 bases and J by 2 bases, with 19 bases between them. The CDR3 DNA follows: TGTGCCAGCAGCTTGGGGGCCGGGGGAACTAGACAAGAGACCCAGTACTTC. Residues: CASSLGAGGTRQETQYF.

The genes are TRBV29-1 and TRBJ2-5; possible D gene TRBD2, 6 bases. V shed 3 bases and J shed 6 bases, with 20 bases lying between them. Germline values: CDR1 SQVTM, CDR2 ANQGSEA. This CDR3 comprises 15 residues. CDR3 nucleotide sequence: TGCAGCGTTGAGGACGACGGGACTGCTTGGAAGACCCAGTACTTC. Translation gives CSVEDDGTAWKTQYF. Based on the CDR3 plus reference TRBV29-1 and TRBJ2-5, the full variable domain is SAVISQKPSRDICQRGTSLTIQCQVDSQVTMMFWYRQQPGQSLTLIATANQGSEATYESGFVIDKFPISRPNLTFSTLTVSNMSPEDSSIYLCSVEDDGTAWKTQYFGPGTRLLVL.

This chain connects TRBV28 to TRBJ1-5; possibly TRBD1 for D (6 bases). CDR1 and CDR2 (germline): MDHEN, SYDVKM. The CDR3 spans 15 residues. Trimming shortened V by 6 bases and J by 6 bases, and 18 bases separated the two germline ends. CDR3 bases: TGTGCCAGCAGGACGGGACACTCAACCGGTCAGCCCCAGCATTTT. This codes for CASRTGHSTGQPQHF.